This TCR beta chain was identified during a study of PD-1 blockade in mismatch repair-deficient tumors. Overall study context: Patients had approximately 13 mismatch repair-deficient cancer types, all previously treated and progressing. The study's findings and limits: Tumor-resident clones, often absent from pretreatment blood, expanded after pembrolizumab and then contracted.

J was trimmed by 10 bases and V by 0 bases; bases with no gene match: 7. This CDR3 spans 16 amino acids. CDR1 is GTSNPN, CDR2 SVGIG, per germline (reference sequence). On this clone: What it binds is not known.

Assay used: immunoSEQ multiplex PCR; TCRdb lists only in-frame clones, some missing. This sample yields about 68,000 clones, of which 78% are seen a single time; roughly 5.5% belongs to the top ten. The sequences come from peripheral blood, collected 2 weeks after starting pembrolizumab. The chain combines TRBV30 with TRBJ2-1; 15 positions agree with TRBD2. The TCR originated in an adult with mismatch repair-deficient cancer. CDR3 in DNA: TGTGCCTGGAGTGTACCGGGACTAGCGGGAGGAGGGGAGCAGTTCTTC. Translating gives CAWSVPGLAGGGEQFF.